The clone carrying this T cell receptor (beta chain) was found many times. Its target is not known. The sample is drawn from a study of T-cell reconstitution after alpha-beta-depleted transplantation in children. Unique molecular identifiers were incorporated into the prepared TCRbeta library. In TCRdb, the PCR reads were re-called with MiXCR into one record per CDR3 protein. The data hold about 20,000 distinct CDR3 sequences, with 13% observed a single time. The study, taken as a whole, reports: T-cell numbers and diversity, one year after transplant, stemmed largely from T cells that were newly produced. The origin of alpha-beta T cells about two months after transplant was reportedly several hundred expanded graft clones. The origin of high day-60 TCRbeta diversity in some patients lay in surviving recipient T cells and thymic progenitors.

This TCR came from a female patient younger than 10 who had a stem cell transplant for congenital amegakaryocytic thrombocytopenia, so the T cells may come from the graft donor. Material: PBMCs, mostly from graft donor cells, obtained 60 days after TCRalphabeta/CD19-depleted stem cell transplant.

The CDR3 loop is CSASHPNSGNYEQYF. DNA for the CDR3: TGCAGTGCTAGTCATCCTAATAGCGGGAACTACGAGCAGTACTTC. V gene TRBV20-1 combines with J gene TRBJ2-7; TRBD2 matches 8 bases. V shed 3 bases, J shed 3 bases, and the junction held 10 bases outside the gene matches. CDR3 length equals 15 residues. Germline lookup yields CDR1 DFQATT and CDR2 SNEGSKA (reference sequence).